The 11 T cell receptor beta chains listed next were all sequenced from one sample in a study of control samples from healthy donors and cancer patients. The data were produced by immunoSEQ multiplex PCR, yet TCRdb's version contains in-frame clones alone and is incomplete. The top ten clones hold approximately 6% of a sample with about 150,000 clones, roughly 94% of them seen once. The specimen sequenced was blood. Receptor source: a man in his forties in good health.

The chain has TRBV5-5 and TRBJ2-7, with D maybe TRBD2 (5 bases). Germline CDR1 and CDR2: SGHKS and YYEKEE (reference sequence). The V end was cut by 0 bases, the J end by 5 bases, with 15 bases between. This CDR3 has 15 amino acids. The CDR3 region has the DNA TGTGCCAGCAGCTTGGGAGGTAGGAGGACCGACGAGCAGTACTTC. Translation: CASSLGGRRTDEQYF. The whole variable domain, remainder taken from reference TRBV5-5 and TRBJ2-7, is DAGVTQSPTHLIKTRGQQVTLRCSPISGHKSVSWYQQVLGQGPQFIFQYYEKEERGRGNFPDRFSARQFPNYSSELNVNALLLGDSALYLCASSLGGRRTDEQYFGPGTRLTVT.

The chain is built from TRBV7-8 and TRBJ1-4; the D gene is possibly TRBD1 (6 bases). Germline CDR1 SGHVS, CDR2 FQNEAQ. The CDR3 sequence is 16 residues long. Deletions cut 1 base from V and 4 bases from J, with 13 bases between. The CDR3 bases are TGTGCCAGCAGCTTAGGGGGGACACCTCGTAATGAAAAACTGTTTTTT. Amino acids: CASSLGGTPRNEKLFF. Full variable domain (rest looked up from reference TRBV7-8 and TRBJ1-4): GAGVSQSPRYKVAKRGQDVALRCDPISGHVSLFWYQQALGQGPEFLTYFQNEAQLDKSGLPSDRFFAERPEGSVSTLKIQRTQQEDSAVYLCASSLGGTPRNEKLFFGSGTQLSVL.

The chain uses TRBV21-1 and TRBJ2-1; the listed D gene, TRBD2, was not tested against the DNA. TRBV21-1 is a documented pseudogene. The CDR3 is made up of 14 amino acids. CDR3 protein: CASSKVRPGKRQFF. The CDR3 DNA follows: TGTGCCAGCAGCAAAGTCAGGCCGGGGAAGAGGCAGTTCTTC.

V is TRBV19 and J is TRBJ1-5, with D hard to call. CDR3 length: 12 amino acids. Germline V gives CDR1 LNHDA, CDR2 SQIVND (reference sequence). V was clipped by 9 bases and J by 7 bases, with 13 bases between them. CDR3 loop: CASGDGWQPQHF. CDR3 DNA sequence: TGTGCCAGCGGGGATGGTTGGCAGCCCCAGCATTTT.

The chain is built from TRBV3-1 (or the pseudogene TRBV3-2) and TRBJ2-2; D gene unclear. V was trimmed by 6 bases and J by 8 bases, leaving 7 bases between them. CDR3 length: 11 amino acids. In germline, CDR1 is LGHDT, CDR2 YNNKEL (reference sequence). The CDR3 loop is CASRTAGELFF. The CDR3 coding sequence is TGTGCCAGCAGAACTGCGGGGGAGCTGTTTTTT.

This chain connects TRBV4-3 to TRBJ2-4; 14 bases map to TRBD2. The CDR3 sequence is 20 residues long. Germline V lookup: CDR1 LGHNA, CDR2 YSLEER. Trimming removed 3 bases from V and 5 bases from J; junction bases left unmatched: 15. The CDR3 nucleotides read TGCGCCAGCAGCCAGGCGCCCCCTGGGACTAGCGGGGGATCCCAAAACATTCAGTACTTC. This encodes CASSQAPPGTSGGSQNIQYF.

The rearrangement joins TRBV13 to TRBJ1-5; tentatively, D is TRBD1 (6 bases). The length of the CDR3 is 14 residues. Germline CDR1 reads PRHDT; CDR2 reads FYEKMQ (reference sequence). Deletions cut 5 bases from V and 0 bases from J, with 8 bases between. CDR3 in amino acids: CASSARGSNQPQHF. The CDR3 DNA sequence: TGTGCCAGCAGCGCCAGGGGTAGCAATCAGCCCCAGCATTTT.

Comment on this clone: At one boundary the junction diverges from the germline segment, which might be a read error. V is TRBV6-5 and J is TRBJ1-2; D possibly corresponds to TRBD1 (5 bases). The CDR3 length is 14 residues. Per the germline V gene, CDR1 is MNHEY and CDR2 is SVGAGI. The CDR3 is CASSNSGQNYGYTF. The CDR3 DNA sequence: TGTGCCAGCAGTAACTCGGGGCAAAACTATGGCTACACCTTC.

V is TRBV2 and J is TRBJ2-3, with D possibly being TRBD1 or TRBD2 (5 bases each). CDR1 and CDR2 from the germline V gene are SNHLY and FYNNEI. Trimming pared 11 bases from V and 0 bases from J, leaving 15 bases between. The CDR3 has 14 residues. CDR3 amino acids: CASSDGASTDTQYF. CDR3 nucleotide sequence: TGTGCCTCCTCTGACGGGGCTAGCACAGATACGCAGTATTTT.

A remark on this clone: This sample includes further DNA sequences coding for the same CDR3. This chain connects TRBV5-1 to TRBJ1-1; a weak D match, TRBD1 (5 bases). The germline CDR1 and CDR2 sequences are SGHRS and YFSETQ. Trimming shortened V by 4 bases and J by 0 bases, and 10 bases separated the two germline ends. This CDR3 is 14 amino acids long. The CDR3 protein is CASSLLTVNTEAFF. The CDR3 DNA sequence: TGCGCCAGCAGCCTATTGACAGTGAACACTGAAGCTTTCTTT. Based on the CDR3 plus reference TRBV5-1 and TRBJ1-1, the full variable domain is KAGVTQTPRYLIKTRGQQVTLSCSPISGHRSVSWYQQTPGQGLQFLFEYFSETQRNKGNFPGRFSGRQFSNSRSEMNVSTLELGDSALYLCASSLLTVNTEAFFGQGTRLTVV.

V and J are TRBV5-6 and TRBJ2-6; no clear D gene. V was cut by 4 bases and J by 2 bases, with 13 bases left in between. Germline CDR1 is SGHDT and CDR2 is YYEEEE. The CDR3 sequence is 16 residues long. CDR3 DNA: TGTGCCAGCAGCCCGGATCATAGTACTGGGGCCAACGTCCTGACTTTC. Amino acid sequence: CASSPDHSTGANVLTF.